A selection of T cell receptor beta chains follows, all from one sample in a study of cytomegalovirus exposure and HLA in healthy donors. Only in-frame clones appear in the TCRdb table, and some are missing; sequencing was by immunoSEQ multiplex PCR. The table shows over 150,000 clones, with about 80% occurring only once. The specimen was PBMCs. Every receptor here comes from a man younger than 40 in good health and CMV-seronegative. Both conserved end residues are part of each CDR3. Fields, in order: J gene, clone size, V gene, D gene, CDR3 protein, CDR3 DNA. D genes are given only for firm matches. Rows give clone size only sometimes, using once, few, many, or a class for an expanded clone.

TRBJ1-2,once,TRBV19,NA,CASTPRGINYGYTF,TGTGCCAGTACCCCTAGGGGTATAAACTATGGCTACACCTTC
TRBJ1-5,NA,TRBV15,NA,CATSQDTSNQPQHF,TGTGCCACCAGCCAGGACACTAGCAATCAGCCCCAGCATTTT
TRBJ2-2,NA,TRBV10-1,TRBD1,CASSETGVGELFF,TGCGCCAGCAGTGAGACAGGGGTGGGGGAGCTGTTTTTT
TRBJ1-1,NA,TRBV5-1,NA,CASSLEGGEAFF,TGCGCCAGCAGCTTGGAAGGAGGTGAAGCTTTCTTT
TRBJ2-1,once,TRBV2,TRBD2,CASSYPGTSGSGFSYNEQFF,TGTGCCAGCAGTTACCCTGGGACTAGCGGGAGCGGGTTCTCCTACAATGAGCAGTTCTTC
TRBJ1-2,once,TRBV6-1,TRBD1,CASSETGGPRGYTF,TGTGCCAGCAGCGAGACAGGGGGTCCGAGAGGCTACACCTTC
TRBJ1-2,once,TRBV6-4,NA,CAPKGGMDYGYTF,TGTGCTCCTAAGGGAGGGATGGACTATGGCTACACCTTC
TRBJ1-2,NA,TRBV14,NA,CASSQDLGQGFYGYTF,TGTGCCAGCAGCCAAGATCTCGGGCAGGGGTTTTATGGCTACACCTTC
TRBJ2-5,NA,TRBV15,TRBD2,CATSRPREAPQETQYF,TGTGCCACCAGCAGGCCTCGGGAGGCACCACAAGAGACCCAGTACTTC
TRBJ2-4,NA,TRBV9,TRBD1,CASSARDRKNIQYF,TGTGCCAGCAGCGCCCGGGACAGAAAAAACATTCAGTACTTC
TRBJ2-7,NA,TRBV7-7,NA,CASQRLGGSHEQYF,TGTGCCAGCCAAAGACTCGGGGGAAGCCACGAGCAGTACTTC
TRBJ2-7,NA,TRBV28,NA,CASSLEAPYEQYF,TGTGCCAGCAGTTTAGAAGCCCCCTACGAGCAGTACTTC
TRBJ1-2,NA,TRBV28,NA,CASRSPFGINTF,TGTGCCAGCAGATCCCCCTTCGGGATTAACACCTTC
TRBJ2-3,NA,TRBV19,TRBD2,CASTPGTNGTDTQYF,TGTGCCAGTACCCCCGGGACTAACGGCACAGATACGCAGTATTTT
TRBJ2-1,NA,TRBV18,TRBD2,CASSPGLAGHNEQFF,TGTGCCAGCTCACCCGGACTAGCGGGGCACAATGAGCAGTTCTTC
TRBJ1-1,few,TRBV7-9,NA,CASSIGGSTEAFF,TGTGCCAGCAGCATAGGAGGGAGCACTGAAGCTTTCTTT
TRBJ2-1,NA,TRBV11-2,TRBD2,CASSQGLAGRYNEQFF,TGTGCCAGCAGCCAAGGACTAGCGGGACGCTACAATGAGCAGTTCTTC
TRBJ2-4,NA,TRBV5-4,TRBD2,CASSLETSGSLNIQYF,TGTGCCAGCAGCTTGGAGACTAGCGGGAGTCTCAACATTCAGTACTTC
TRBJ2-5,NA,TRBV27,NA,CASSLYPGDGKTQYF,TGTGCCAGCAGTTTATACCCAGGGGATGGGAAGACCCAGTACTTC
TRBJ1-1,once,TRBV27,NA,CASSLQGTIYEAFF,TGTGCCAGCAGTTTACAGGGGACCATCTATGAAGCTTTCTTT
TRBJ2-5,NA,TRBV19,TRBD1,CASSTRDSLGQETQYF,TGTGCCAGTAGTACCAGGGACAGCCTTGGTCAAGAGACCCAGTACTTC
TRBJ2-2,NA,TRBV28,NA,CASTAIEWTGELFF,TGTGCCAGCACCGCGATCGAATGGACCGGGGAGCTGTTTTTT
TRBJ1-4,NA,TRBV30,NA,CAWSEGVREKLFF,TGTGCCTGGAGTGAGGGGGTGCGTGAAAAACTGTTTTTT
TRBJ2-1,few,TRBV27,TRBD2,CASSFSGTSYNEQFF,TGTGCCAGCAGTTTTAGCGGGACCTCCTACAATGAGCAGTTCTTC
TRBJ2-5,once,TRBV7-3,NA,CASSIGPDRKETQYF,TGTGCCAGCAGCATAGGACCGGACAGAAAAGAGACCCAGTACTTC
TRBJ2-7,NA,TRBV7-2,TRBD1,CASSLPGQAPYEQYF,TGTGCCAGCAGCTTACCGGGACAGGCTCCCTACGAGCAGTACTTC
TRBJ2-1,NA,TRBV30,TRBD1,CAWMTGQGGNEQFF,TGTGCCTGGATGACAGGGCAGGGCGGGAATGAGCAGTTCTTC
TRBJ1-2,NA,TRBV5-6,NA,CASASTSVPSRGYTF,TGTGCCAGCGCATCGACATCCGTCCCCTCTCGGGGCTACACCTTC
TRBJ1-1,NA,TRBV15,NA,CATSRDYRYTEAFF,TGTGCCACCAGCAGAGATTACAGGTACACTGAAGCTTTCTTT
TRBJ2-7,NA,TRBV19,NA,CASGNAASYSYEQYF,TGTGCCAGTGGAAATGCGGCCTCGTACTCCTACGAGCAGTACTTC
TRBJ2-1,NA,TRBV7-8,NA,CASSSDRLVGYNEQFF,TGTGCCAGCAGCTCCGACAGGCTGGTGGGGTACAATGAGCAGTTCTTC
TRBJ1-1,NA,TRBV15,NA,CATSRKGRDTEAFF,TGTGCCACCAGCAGAAAGGGCAGGGACACTGAAGCTTTCTTT
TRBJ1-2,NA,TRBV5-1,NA,CASSLVAGGYTF,TGCGCCAGCAGCTTGGTAGCCGGGGGCTACACCTTC
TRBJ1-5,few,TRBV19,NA,CASTPLPRLSNQPQHF,TGTGCCAGTACCCCATTGCCCCGGTTGAGCAATCAGCCCCAGCATTTT
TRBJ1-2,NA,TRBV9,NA,CASSVPGDYTF,TGTGCCAGCAGCGTACCCGGAGACTACACCTTC
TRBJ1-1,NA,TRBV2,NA,CASTLTPGEAFF,TGTGCCAGCACCCTGACCCCAGGTGAAGCTTTCTTT
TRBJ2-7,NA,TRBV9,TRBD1,CASSAGTGGYEQYF,TGTGCCAGCAGCGCCGGGACAGGGGGCTACGAGCAGTACTTC
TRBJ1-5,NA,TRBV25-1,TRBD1,CASSELGVDRGAQPQHF,TGTGCCAGCAGTGAGTTGGGGGTAGACAGGGGGGCTCAGCCCCAGCATTTT
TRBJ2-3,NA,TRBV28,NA,CASRPTLASGTDTQYF,TGTGCCAGCAGACCAACCTTAGCAAGTGGCACAGATACGCAGTATTTT
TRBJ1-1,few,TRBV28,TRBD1,CASSFPQGQGAGNTEAFF,TGTGCCAGCAGTTTCCCTCAAGGACAGGGGGCAGGGAACACTGAAGCTTTCTTT
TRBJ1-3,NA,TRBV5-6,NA,CASTMDSFGNTIYF,TGTGCCAGCACCATGGACAGCTTTGGAAACACCATATATTTT
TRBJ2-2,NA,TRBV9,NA,CASSVGGGIFEGPGELFF,TGTGCCAGCAGCGTAGGGGGGGGCATCTTTGAGGGTCCCGGGGAGCTGTTTTTT
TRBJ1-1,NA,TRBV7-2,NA,CASSLKDVRGNTEAFF,TGTGCCAGCAGCTTAAAAGACGTGAGAGGGAATACTGAAGCTTTCTTT
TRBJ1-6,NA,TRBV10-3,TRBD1,CAISSGGTFNSPLHF,TGTGCCATCAGTTCAGGGGGCACATTTAATTCACCCCTCCACTTT
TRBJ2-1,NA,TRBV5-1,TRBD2,CASSLRASGRMSEQFF,TGCGCCAGCAGCCTGCGGGCTAGCGGGAGGATGAGTGAGCAGTTCTTC
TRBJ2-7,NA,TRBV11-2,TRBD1,CASSGDRAYEQYF,TGTGCCAGCAGCGGGGACAGGGCCTACGAGCAGTACTTC
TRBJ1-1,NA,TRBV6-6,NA,CASREQGSLPEAFF,TGTGCCAGCAGGGAACAGGGATCCCTCCCTGAAGCTTTCTTT
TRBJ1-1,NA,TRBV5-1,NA,CASSLLTVTLNTEAFF,TGCGCCAGCAGCTTGTTGACAGTAACTCTGAACACTGAAGCTTTCTTT
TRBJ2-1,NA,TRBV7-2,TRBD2,CASTIRTSGSDEQFF,TGTGCCAGCACCATACGGACTAGCGGGAGTGATGAGCAGTTCTTC
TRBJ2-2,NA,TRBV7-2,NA,CASSPVKQGELFF,TGTGCCAGCAGCCCTGTAAAACAGGGGGAGCTGTTTTTT
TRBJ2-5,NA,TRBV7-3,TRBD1,CASSARQGQETQYF,TGTGCCAGCAGCGCCCGACAGGGGCAAGAGACCCAGTACTTC
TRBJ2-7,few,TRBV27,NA,CASSYIQGPYEQYF,TGTGCCAGCAGTTACATACAGGGTCCCTACGAGCAGTACTTC
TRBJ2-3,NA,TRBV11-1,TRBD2,CASSQRLAGAPDTQYF,TGTGCCAGCAGTCAACGACTAGCGGGAGCTCCAGATACGCAGTATTTT
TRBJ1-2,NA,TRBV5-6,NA,CASSDAAENYGYTF,TGTGCCAGCAGCGATGCGGCGGAAAACTATGGCTACACCTTC